The TCR beta chain under discussion was sequenced for a study of breast tumors, draining lymph nodes, adjacent tissues. Study-wide findings and caveats: Tumor repertoires ranked between lymph nodes and nontumor tissue in diversity, with V and J gene preferences.

This clonotype was counted many times. Its target is not known. One entry per CDR3 protein, called by TCRdb with MiXCR from the multiplex PCR reads. The sample has approximately 230,000 distinct CDR3 sequences, less than 35% seen once. Samples came from axillary lymph nodes draining the breast cancer. There are 12 residues in the CDR3. Per the germline V gene, CDR1 is SNHLY and CDR2 is FYNNEI. V was clipped by 4 bases and J by 7 bases; unmatched bases: 3. The sequence came from a female donor with breast cancer. Some clones in this sample may be carry-over from other donors' samples. Sample: axillary lymph node tissue. This chain connects TRBV2 to TRBJ1-1; the match to TRBD1 covers 7 bases. The CDR3 protein is CASSGTGVEAFF. For the CDR3, the DNA is TGTGCCAGCAGTGGAACAGGGGTTGAAGCTTTCTTT.